These 32 T cell receptor beta chains were all obtained from the same sample, sequenced in a study of radiotherapy plus CTLA-4 blockade in lung cancer. Libraries were prepared by immunoSEQ multiplex PCR; TCRdb keeps only in-frame clonotypes and omits some of them. The sample carries approximately 94,000 clones, around 84% recorded once. The input for sequencing was peripheral blood, taken from a patient treated with radiotherapy plus ipilimumab. These receptors all come from a human donor with non-small cell lung cancer that progressed on radiotherapy plus ipilimumab.

A note on this clone: Additional DNA sequences in this sample encode the identical CDR3. The V call is TRBV4-1, the J call TRBJ1-2; D not resolved. The V end was cut by 3 bases, the J end by 3 bases, with 14 bases between. The CDR3 loop spans 15 amino acids. Germline V gene sequence: CDR1 MGHRA, CDR2 YSYEKL. This CDR3 reads CASSHPGARDYGYTF. CDR3 DNA: TGCGCCAGCAGCCACCCGGGTGCACGGGACTATGGCTACACCTTC.

The gene calls are TRBV7-3 and TRBJ2-5; D might be TRBD2 (5 bases). Germline V gene lookup returns CDR1 SGHTA and CDR2 FQGTGA. V was pared by 2 bases and J by 2 bases, with 9 bases between. This CDR3 is built from 14 residues. This chain's CDR3 is CASSLGSVQETQYF. The CDR3 DNA reads TGTGCCAGCAGCTTAGGTAGCGTTCAAGAGACCCAGTACTTC.

The count of this clone is one. V usage is TRBV27 and J usage is TRBJ2-7; maybe TRBD2 (6 bases). This CDR3 contains 15 residues. V lost 7 bases, J lost 0 bases, and 16 bases lay in between. In germline, CDR1 is MNHEY, CDR2 SMNVEV (reference sequence). The CDR3 here is CASTVSGQSSYEQYF. In DNA form, the CDR3 reads TGTGCCAGCACCGTAAGCGGGCAAAGCTCCTACGAGCAGTACTTC.

A single count supports this clone. V and J are TRBV7-8 and TRBJ1-1; D is possibly TRBD1 (6 bases). Trimming cost V 5 bases and J 4 bases, with 14 bases left between them. The CDR3 consists of 14 residues. Germline V gene sequence: CDR1 SGHVS, CDR2 FQNEAQ. DNA for the CDR3: TGTGCCAGCAGCCCCGACAGGTTGAGCACTGAAGCTTTCTTT. Its translation: CASSPDRLSTEAFF.

This chain joins TRBV28 and TRBJ1-2; possibly TRBD1 for D (5 bases). Per germline, CDR1 MDHEN and CDR2 SYDVKM. This CDR3 comprises 13 residues. Trimming took 5 bases from V and 7 from J, leaving 14 bases between them. The CDR3 DNA reads TGTGCCAGCAGTAGGACGGCGGGGGTTGGCTACACCTTC. This codes for CASSRTAGVGYTF.

This chain connects TRBV9 to TRBJ2-1; 9 nucleotides line up with TRBD2. V lost 0 bases and J lost 4; bases outside the gene matches: 2. CDR1 is SGDLS and CDR2 is YYNGEE in the germline V gene. This CDR3 is built from 15 residues. The CDR3 reads CASSVDSGSYNEQFF. The CDR3 nucleotides are TGTGCCAGCAGCGTAGATAGCGGGAGTTACAATGAGCAGTTCTTC.

The rearrangement uses TRBV4-1 and TRBJ1-2; no firm D call. Trimming shortened V by 5 bases and J by 8 bases, and 21 bases separated the two germline ends. The germline CDR1 and CDR2 sequences are MGHRA and YSYEKL. CDR3 size: 15 residues. DNA of the CDR3: TGCGCCAGCAGCGGGCCGGGTTCCGGTGGCGAGGGCTACACCTTC. Its translation: CASSGPGSGGEGYTF.

The chain combines TRBV4-1 with TRBJ2-3, with D unclear. Germline CDR1 MGHRA, CDR2 YSYEKL. The CDR3 consists of 13 residues. V lost 1 base and J lost 0, with 2 bases in between. This chain's CDR3 is CASSQGSTDTQYF. CDR3 DNA sequence: TGCGCCAGCAGCCAAGGAAGCACAGATACGCAGTATTTT.

The chain combines TRBV5-1 with TRBJ1-1; D not certain. The germline CDR1 and CDR2 sequences are SGHRS and YFSETQ. The CDR3 covers 13 residues. The ends were cut back, 5 bases at V and 1 base at J, with 9 bases in the middle. Here the CDR3 DNA reads TGCGCCAGCAGTCGTGACTGGAACACTGAAGCTTTCTTT. Translating gives CASSRDWNTEAFF.

The rearrangement links TRBV5-1 to TRBJ2-1, with TRBD2 matching over 7 bases. Germline lookup yields CDR1 SGHRS and CDR2 YFSETQ. With V trimmed by 0 bases and J by 7 bases, 10 bases remained unmatched. The CDR3 has 16 amino acids. CDR3 DNA sequence: TGCGCCAGCAGCTTGGTGGGCGGGAGAGTCGGGAATGAGCAGTTCTTC. This codes for CASSLVGGRVGNEQFF.

CDR3 in amino acids: CASSVSGSNEQFF. The CDR3, as DNA: TGTGCCAGCAGCGTTAGCGGGAGCAATGAGCAGTTCTTC. The chain links TRBV5-6 to TRBJ2-1; TRBD2 matches at 9 bases. CDR1 and CDR2 (germline): SGHDT, YYEEEE. J was trimmed by 6 bases and V by 4 bases; bases with no gene match: 2. This CDR3 comprises 13 residues. Based on the CDR3 plus reference TRBV5-6 and TRBJ2-1, the full variable domain is DAGVTQSPTHLIKTRGQQVTLRCSPKSGHDTVSWYQQALGQGPQFIFQYYEEEERQRGNFPDRFSGHQFPNYSSELNVNALLLGDSALYLCASSVSGSNEQFFGPGTRLTVL.

This clone has more than one count but fewer than ten. V usage is TRBV9 and J usage is TRBJ2-1; a possible D gene is TRBD2 (5 bases). This CDR3 contains 15 residues. V lost 1 base and J 2 bases, leaving 10 bases between the germline ends. Germline V gives CDR1 SGDLS, CDR2 YYNGEE. CDR3 region: CASSVSLAPYNEQFF. CDR3 nucleotides: TGTGCCAGCAGCGTATCGCTAGCCCCCTACAATGAGCAGTTCTTC.

This rearrangement joins TRBV7-9 to TRBJ2-5; D perhaps matches TRBD2 (5 bases). There are 16 residues in the CDR3. The germline gives CDR1 SEHNR, CDR2 FQNEAQ (reference sequence). Trimming removed 5 bases at V and 4 bases at J, with 20 bases between. The CDR3 nucleotides read TGTGCCAGCAGCAACCGGTTGGGAGTAGGTCCAGAGACCCAGTACTTC. Translated: CASSNRLGVGPETQYF.

This chain uses TRBV6-1 with TRBJ2-7, with 7 nucleotides matching TRBD1. Germline trimming cut 3 bases from V and 0 bases from J; bases unmatched to any gene: 8. CDR3 length: 16 residues. Per the germline V gene, CDR1 is MNHNS and CDR2 is SASEGT. CDR3 nucleotide sequence: TGTGCCAGCAGTGAGATGTGGGACAGAGCCTCCTACGAGCAGTACGTC. Protein: CASSEMWDRASYEQYV.

This chain uses TRBV10-1 with TRBJ2-5, with 11 bases aligning to TRBD2. The CDR3 is 17 residues long. The germline gives CDR1 WNHNN, CDR2 SYGVQD (reference sequence). Losses at the gene ends were 0 bases for V and 4 bases for J; bases not matched to a gene: 7. Here the CDR3 DNA reads TGCGCCAGCAGTGAGTCGGGCCTAGCGGGAGGTTTAGAGACCCAGTACTTC. Translated: CASSESGLAGGLETQYF.

DNA of the CDR3: TGTGCCAGCACCACGGACAGGGTGAACACTGAAGCTTTCTTT. This gives the protein CASTTDRVNTEAFF. The chain links TRBV7-3 to TRBJ1-1, with 8 bases that match TRBD1. V trimming: 7 bases; J trimming: 0 bases; junction bases outside the gene matches: 4. Per germline, CDR1 SGHTA and CDR2 FQGTGA. The CDR3 contains 14 residues.

CDR3 DNA sequence: TGTGCCAGCAGCCCCGGGACAGGGAGTTTTCAGCCCCAGCATTTT. As protein: CASSPGTGSFQPQHF. V gene TRBV6-1 combines with J gene TRBJ1-5; 9 nucleotides match TRBD1. This CDR3 is built from 15 residues. From germline, CDR1 is MNHNS and CDR2 SASEGT. The V and J ends lost 6 bases and 6 bases, in that order; junction bases with no gene match: 9.

The genes are TRBV7-3 and TRBJ2-3; D is possibly TRBD1 or TRBD2 (6 bases each). Trimming took 4 bases from V and 3 from J, leaving 26 bases between them. Germline CDR1 reads SGHTA; CDR2 reads FQGTGA. The CDR3 extends over 19 amino acids. CDR3: CASSSRGGPGGYLTDTQYF. DNA for the CDR3: TGTGCCAGCAGCTCTAGAGGGGGGCCCGGAGGATATTTGACAGATACGCAGTATTTT.

The rearrangement uses TRBV4-1 and TRBJ1-2; 9 bases match TRBD1. The CDR3 is made up of 16 amino acids. Germline V gene sequence: CDR1 MGHRA, CDR2 YSYEKL. With 1 base clipped from V and 8 bases from J, the junction kept 11 bases outside the gene matches. The DNA for the CDR3 is TGCGCCAGCAGCCAAGGTAGATTACAGGGGGCGCGGGGCTACACCTTC. Amino acids: CASSQGRLQGARGYTF.

This chain connects TRBV2 to TRBJ2-1, with a weak D call TRBD2 (5 bases). V was trimmed by 8 bases and J by 5 bases, leaving 16 bases between them. This CDR3 is 14 amino acids long. Germline loops: CDR1 SNHLY, CDR2 FYNNEI. The CDR3 bases are TGTGCCAGCCGACCGGGGTTCCCGAACAATGAGCAGTTCTTC. Its protein is CASRPGFPNNEQFF. Full variable domain (remainder filled in from reference TRBV2 and TRBJ2-1): EPEVTQTPSHQVTQMGQEVILRCVPISNHLYFYWYRQILGQKVEFLVSFYNNEISEKSEIFDDQFSVERPDGSNFTLKIRSTKLEDSAMYFCASRPGFPNNEQFFGPGTRLTVL.

For the CDR3, the DNA is TGTGCCAGCAGCTTAGCGCCTGGGGAGACCCAGTACTTC. Amino acids: CASSLAPGETQYF. V and J are TRBV7-9 and TRBJ2-5, with no clear D. The CDR3 spans 13 residues. V lost 0 bases to trimming and J lost 5 bases, with 7 bases between them. Germline V gene sequence: CDR1 SEHNR, CDR2 FQNEAQ (reference sequence).

J is TRBJ2-6 and V is TRBV2; 9 bases match TRBD1. With V trimmed by 5 bases and J by 0 bases, 5 bases remained unmatched. Looked up from germline, CDR1 is SNHLY and CDR2 is FYNNEI. There are 17 residues in the CDR3. CDR3 in amino acids: CASSWDREASGANVLTF. In DNA, the CDR3 is TGTGCCAGCAGTTGGGACAGGGAGGCCTCTGGGGCCAACGTCCTGACTTTC.

This chain's CDR3 is CASATSLNTEAFF. The CDR3 DNA is TGTGCCAGCGCCACAAGCCTGAACACTGAAGCTTTCTTT. J is TRBJ1-1 and V is TRBV19; D gene unclear. Deletions cut 9 bases from V and 0 bases from J, with 11 bases between. The CDR3 runs 13 residues. The germline V gene encodes CDR1 LNHDA and CDR2 SQIVND (reference sequence).

This chain connects TRBV6-5 to TRBJ1-2, with D uncertain. Trimming took 5 bases from V and 4 from J, leaving 11 bases between them. This CDR3 is built from 13 residues. CDR1 MNHEY and CDR2 SVGAGI come from the germline V gene. The CDR3 DNA reads TGTGCCAGCAGTCAACGAAACCGCTATGGCTACACCTTC. It codes for CASSQRNRYGYTF.

The rearrangement links TRBV18 to TRBJ1-2, with TRBD1 identical over 12 bases. Losses at the gene ends were 6 bases for V and 8 bases for J; bases not matched to a gene: 19. Germline CDR1 is KGHSH and CDR2 is LQKENI. This CDR3 spans 18 amino acids. Here the CDR3 DNA reads TGTGCCAGCTCTCCTCGACCGGGACAGGGGGCGTTCGCCGACGGCTACACCTTC. Translating it yields CASSPRPGQGAFADGYTF.

The CDR3 sequence: CASSDPGSMDNEQFF. The CDR3 region has the DNA TGTGCCAGCAGTGATCCCGGGAGCATGGACAATGAGCAGTTCTTC. The chain links TRBV6-1 to TRBJ2-1; D might be TRBD2 (6 bases). The CDR3 consists of 15 residues. With 3 bases removed from V and 5 bases from J, the gap between germline ends came to 14 bases. CDR1 and CDR2 from the germline V gene are MNHNS and SASEGT.

This sequence joins TRBV30 and TRBJ2-1, with D perhaps TRBD2 (5 bases). Per the germline V gene, CDR1 is GTSNPN and CDR2 is SVGIG (reference sequence). The CDR3 is 13 amino acids. Deletions cut 3 bases from V and 10 bases from J, with 16 bases between. The CDR3 here is CAWSRWRRQEQFF. DNA for the CDR3: TGTGCCTGGAGCCGGTGGAGGAGGCAGGAGCAGTTCTTC.

This sequence joins TRBV5-4 and TRBJ2-1, with D possibly being TRBD1 or TRBD2 (6 bases each). The V and J ends lost 4 bases and 7 bases respectively, with 15 bases between them. CDR1 is SGHNT and CDR2 is YYREEE in the germline V gene (reference sequence). CDR3 length equals 14 residues. CDR3 sequence reads: CASSPRRGLNEQFF. The CDR3 DNA follows: TGTGCCAGCAGCCCGCGACGGGGGCTGAATGAGCAGTTCTTC.

This clone was observed a single time. The chain combines TRBV15 with TRBJ1-5, with a weak D call TRBD1 (6 bases). Germline V gene data show CDR1 as LNHNV and CDR2 as YYDKDF (reference sequence). V was clipped by 5 bases and J by 2 bases, with 16 bases between them. The CDR3 extends over 16 amino acids. The CDR3 DNA sequence: TGTGCCACCAGCTCAACCCCCGGGACACGCAATCAGCCCCAGCATTTT. The encoded protein is CATSSTPGTRNQPQHF.

This clone was observed once. CDR3 sequence: CATSREGGRPGGSGNTIYF. The CDR3 DNA follows: TGTGCCACCAGCAGAGAGGGAGGTCGGCCGGGGGGTTCTGGAAACACCATATATTTT. This chain links TRBV15 with TRBJ1-3, with D perhaps TRBD1 (5 bases). The V end was cut by 0 bases, the J end by 1 base, with 19 bases between. The CDR3 length is 19 residues. Per germline, CDR1 LNHNV and CDR2 YYDKDF (reference sequence).

The table lists this clone with a few counts. The CDR3 here is CASSSSRGLAGYNEQFF. DNA for the CDR3: TGCGCCAGCAGCTCGAGCCGAGGACTAGCGGGATACAATGAGCAGTTCTTC. The chain uses TRBV5-1 and TRBJ2-1, with 12 bases identical to TRBD2. The CDR3 loop spans 17 amino acids. The junction had 8 bases not matched to a gene; V was cut back by 3 bases and J by 4 bases. CDR1 SGHRS and CDR2 YFSETQ come from the germline V gene.

The rearrangement joins TRBV6-6 to TRBJ2-5; D is possibly TRBD2 (5 bases). The CDR3 spans 14 residues. The V end was cut by 3 bases, the J end by 1 base, with 9 bases between. Germline lookup yields CDR1 MNHNY and CDR2 SVGAGI (reference sequence). The CDR3 reads CASSYGRGQETQYF. Written as DNA, the CDR3 is TGTGCCAGCAGTTATGGCCGGGGCCAAGAGACCCAGTACTTC.